These 25 T cell receptor beta chains came from one sample sequenced in a study of T cells in Graves' hyperthyroidism and ophthalmopathy. Amplification of TCR beta CDR3 regions used RNA as the template. When the TCR CDR3 underwent first-round RT-PCR, the HTBI primer set was used. From the multiplex PCR reads, TCRdb called clonotypes with MiXCR, one entry per CDR3 protein. Among some 560,000 distinct CDR3 sequences listed, about 15% were seen once. Sequenced material: blood. The receptor set was obtained from a woman in her twenties or thirties with Graves' hyperthyroidism.

This clonotype was picked up many times. V usage is TRBV28 and J usage is TRBJ1-2; 7 nucleotides line up with TRBD1. Germline trimming cut 6 bases from V and 4 bases from J; bases unmatched to any gene: 8. There are 14 residues in the CDR3. The germline V gene encodes CDR1 MDHEN and CDR2 SYDVKM. Here the CDR3 reads CASRTTGEVYGYTF. For the CDR3, the DNA is TGTGCCAGCAGGACTACAGGGGAAGTCTATGGCTACACCTTC.

A few counts support this clonotype. V usage is TRBV20-1 and J usage is TRBJ2-7, with 9 bases identical to TRBD1. CDR3 size: 14 residues. Germline V gene sequence: CDR1 DFQATT, CDR2 SNEGSKA (reference sequence). Unmatched junction bases numbered 4, after V lost 4 bases and J lost 0 bases. The CDR3 nucleotides read TGCAGTGCTACGTGGACAGGGGCCTCCTACGAGCAGTACTTC. This codes for CSATWTGASYEQYF.

This clonotype was seen many times. The chain carries TRBV12-3 or TRBV12-4 and TRBJ2-7, with D maybe TRBD2 (6 bases). This CDR3 region has 15 residues. Trimming removed 5 bases at V and 0 bases at J, with 14 bases between. The CDR3 reads CASSEGGYRSYEQYF. The CDR3 DNA reads TGTGCCAGCAGTGAGGGAGGTTATCGCTCCTACGAGCAGTACTTC.

This chain uses TRBV4-1 with TRBJ2-3; 10 bases are shared with TRBD1. V lost 1 base and J lost 2; bases outside the gene matches: 6. Germline CDR1 reads MGHRA; CDR2 reads YSYEKL. This CDR3 spans 17 amino acids. Here the CDR3 DNA reads TGCGCCAGCAGCCAAGGGGGGGACAGGGGACCCACAGATACGCAGTATTTT. Residues: CASSQGGDRGPTDTQYF.

This clonotype was observed many times. The chain's CDR3 is CSVVGTELNEQFF. CDR3 DNA sequence: TGCAGCGTTGTGGGGACAGAACTCAATGAGCAGTTCTTC. The chain joins TRBV29-1 to TRBJ2-1, with TRBD1 matching over 7 bases. Germline lookup yields CDR1 SQVTM and CDR2 ANQGSEA. The trim removed 4 bases at V and 6 bases at J, leaving 6 bases unmatched. The CDR3 is 13 residues long.

This chain links TRBV7-9 with TRBJ1-1; no reliable D call. The CDR3 contains 13 residues. CDR1 and CDR2 (germline): SEHNR, FQNEAQ (reference sequence). V lost 6 bases and J lost 1, with 9 bases in between. CDR3 residues: CASRFEPNTEAFF. CDR3 sequence (DNA): TGTGCCAGCAGGTTTGAACCGAACACTGAAGCTTTCTTT.

The table lists this clonotype with many counts. The J gene is TRBJ2-1, the V gene TRBV6-2 or TRBV6-3; 12 bases agree with TRBD2. With V trimmed by 1 base and J by 9 bases, 4 bases remained unmatched. The CDR3 extends over 15 amino acids. The germline V gene encodes CDR1 MNHEY and CDR2 SVGEGT. Here the CDR3 reads CASSYLTSGSGEQFF. In nucleotides, the CDR3 is TGTGCCAGCAGTTACTTGACTAGCGGGAGTGGTGAGCAGTTCTTC.

This clonotype was observed many times. The chain joins TRBV2 to TRBJ1-1; maybe TRBD1 (6 bases). V lost 5 bases and J lost 4, with 11 bases in between. The CDR3 has 13 residues. Germline V gene lookup returns CDR1 SNHLY and CDR2 FYNNEI. CDR3 coding DNA: TGTGCCAGCAGTTCCCAGGGGTTCACTGAAGCTTTCTTT. It specifies CASSSQGFTEAFF.

This clonotype came up many times. This rearrangement joins TRBV12-5 to TRBJ2-3; D is perhaps TRBD2 (5 bases). CDR1 is LGHNT and CDR2 is FRNRAP in the germline V gene. This CDR3 region has 14 residues. Trimming removed 7 bases from V and 5 bases from J, with 16 bases in between. The CDR3 here is CASVRDGEGDTQYF. Here the CDR3 DNA reads TGTGCTAGTGTGAGGGATGGAGAAGGAGATACGCAGTATTTT.

A few counts support this clonotype. This sequence may be a read error, since a much larger clone differs from it by one base. The genes are TRBV12-3 or TRBV12-4 and TRBJ2-3; TRBD2 matches 9 bases. This CDR3 is 19 amino acids long. CDR3 DNA sequence: TGTGCCGGCAGTTTTATTTTGTCTAGCGGGGAAGCCGCGACAGATACGCAGTATTTT. Translated: CAGSFILSSGEAATDTQYF.

There are a few counts of this clonotype. The gene calls are TRBV4-1 and TRBJ2-7; no firm D call. V was cut by 2 bases and J by 3 bases, with 11 bases left in between. This CDR3 spans 14 amino acids. The germline gives CDR1 MGHRA, CDR2 YSYEKL. The CDR3 DNA reads TGCGCCAGCAGCCAACTCACAACCCGCTACGAGCAGTACTTC. Protein product: CASSQLTTRYEQYF.

This clonotype was seen only once. The chain carries TRBV3-1 and TRBJ2-7; D perhaps matches TRBD1 (6 bases). Trimming stripped 2 bases from V and 2 bases from J, with 22 bases between. The CDR3 runs 18 residues. Germline V gene lookup returns CDR1 LGHDT and CDR2 YNNKEL (reference sequence). In DNA, the CDR3 is TGTGCCAGCAGCCAAAGGGACATGGCGGTAGGCCACCCCTACGAGCAGTACTTC. Protein: CASSQRDMAVGHPYEQYF.

This chain connects TRBV10-3 to TRBJ1-1, with D perhaps matching TRBD1 (6 bases). The CDR3 runs 18 residues. Germline CDR1 ENHRY, CDR2 SYGVKD. Between the trimmed V and J ends, which lost 4 bases and 1 base, there was a span of 22 bases. The CDR3 loop is CAISGNGGQTWGNTEAFF. CDR3 DNA sequence: TGTGCCATCAGTGGAAACGGGGGACAAACCTGGGGGAACACTGAAGCTTTCTTT.

This clonotype was seen ten or more times. The rearrangement uses TRBV29-1 and TRBJ2-7; TRBD1 matches at 9 bases. Germline CDR1 and CDR2: SQVTM and ANQGSEA. Trimming took 5 bases from V and 6 from J; bases not matched to a gene: 8. The CDR3 is made up of 13 amino acids. As DNA, the CDR3 is TGCAGCGTTTCCCGGACAGGGGAAGGCGAGCAGTACTTC. It specifies CSVSRTGEGEQYF.

This clonotype was recorded many times. The chain has TRBV6-1 and TRBJ1-5; 9 bases fit TRBD1. This CDR3 spans 14 amino acids. Germline V gene sequence: CDR1 MNHNS, CDR2 SASEGT. Losses at the gene ends were 8 bases for V and 5 bases for J; bases not matched to a gene: 7. The CDR3 is CASGNRGRDQPQHF. CDR3 DNA: TGTGCCAGCGGGAACAGGGGGCGCGATCAGCCCCAGCATTTT.

This clonotype was detected many times. This chain links TRBV20-1 with TRBJ2-7; D is possibly TRBD2 (5 bases). Germline CDR1 DFQATT, CDR2 SNEGSKA (reference sequence). The V end was cut by 6 bases, the J end by 3 bases, with 15 bases between. CDR3 size: 13 residues. The CDR3 DNA reads TGCAGTGCAACCACAGCGGCTCTCTACGAGCAGTACTTC. Protein sequence: CSATTAALYEQYF.

This clonotype was recorded at least ten times. The chain links TRBV12-3 or TRBV12-4 to TRBJ2-7; 8 nucleotides match TRBD1. This CDR3 has 15 amino acids. V was clipped by 6 bases and J by 5 bases; unmatched bases: 12. CDR3 bases: TGTGCCAGCAGCCGGGACAGGCCAAGATGGGACGAGCAGTACTTC. Its protein is CASSRDRPRWDEQYF.

This clonotype showed up many times. The chain combines TRBV20-1 with TRBJ2-7; 12 bases line up with TRBD2. With 0 bases clipped from V and 3 bases from J, the junction kept 3 bases outside the gene matches. CDR3 length: 15 amino acids. Germline assignment: CDR1 DFQATT and CDR2 SNEGSKA (reference sequence). In DNA form, the CDR3 reads TGCAGTGCTAGAGACACTAGCGGGAGGAGCTACGAGCAGTACTTC. Translating gives CSARDTSGRSYEQYF.

This clonotype showed up just a few times. In DNA, the CDR3 is TGCGCCAGCAGCTCCACCCCTAGCGGGAGGGACAATGAGCAGTTCTTC. It encodes CASSSTPSGRDNEQFF. The rearrangement links TRBV5-1 to TRBJ2-1, with TRBD2 identical over 12 bases. Germline-derived CDR1 and CDR2 are SGHRS and YFSETQ. After removal of 3 bases from V and 5 bases from J, the junction contained 6 bases not matched to a gene. The CDR3 totals 16 residues.

At least ten counts were recorded for this clonotype. The chain employs TRBV7-2 and TRBJ1-5; tentatively, D is TRBD1 (6 bases). Germline assignment: CDR1 SGHTA and CDR2 FQGNSA. The CDR3 loop spans 15 amino acids. The ends were cut back, 1 base at V and 5 bases at J, with 12 bases in the middle. Written as DNA, the CDR3 is TGTGCCAGCAGCTTAGTAGGGGACACAGATCAGCCCCAGCATTTT. Protein product: CASSLVGDTDQPQHF.

A few counts support this clonotype. J is TRBJ1-1 and V is TRBV19, with TRBD1 matching 7 bases. The CDR3 is 14 residues long. Germline V gene sequence: CDR1 LNHDA, CDR2 SQIVND (reference sequence). Trimming cost V 7 bases and J 3 bases; bases outside gene matches: 8. The CDR3 here is CASKDRRSDTEAFF. DNA for the CDR3: TGTGCCAGTAAGGACAGGCGGAGTGACACTGAAGCTTTCTTT.

At least ten counts were recorded for this clonotype. This rearrangement joins TRBV5-6 to TRBJ2-1, with TRBD1 as a possible D gene (5 bases). V was cut by 4 bases and J by 5 bases, with 16 bases left in between. The CDR3 has 15 amino acids. Germline values: CDR1 SGHDT, CDR2 YYEEEE. CDR3 DNA: TGTGCCAGCAGCCCGGACGTGGGGCCCCACAATGAGCAGTTCTTC. It encodes CASSPDVGPHNEQFF.

This clonotype was seen at least ten times. V usage is TRBV7-9 and J usage is TRBJ2-7; TRBD1 aligns across 9 bases. Trimming took 5 bases from V and 3 from J; bases not matched to a gene: 5. The CDR3 is 14 amino acids. CDR1 and CDR2 (germline): SEHNR, FQNEAQ (reference sequence). The CDR3 coding sequence is TGTGCCAGCAGCCGGGGACAGGGAGACTACGAGCAGTACTTC. Translation gives CASSRGQGDYEQYF. Full variable domain (missing parts from reference TRBV7-9 and TRBJ2-7): DTGVSQNPRHKITKRGQNVTFRCDPISEHNRLYWYRQTLGQGPEFLTYFQNEAQLEKSRLLSDRFSAERPKGSFSTLEIQRTEQGDSAMYLCASSRGQGDYEQYFGPGTRLTVT.

This clonotype was seen at least ten times. This chain uses TRBV7-2 with TRBJ2-5; 7 bases fit TRBD1. Per germline, CDR1 SGHTA and CDR2 FQGNSA. The CDR3 runs 13 residues. The V gene end was trimmed by 3 bases and the J gene end by 4 bases; junction bases not matched to a gene: 2. For the CDR3, the DNA is TGTGCCAGCAGCTTCGACAGGGTAGAGACCCAGTACTTC. Translated: CASSFDRVETQYF. The full variable domain, completed using reference TRBV7-2 and TRBJ2-5, is GAGVSQSPSNKVTEKGKDVELRCDPISGHTALYWYRQSLGQGLEFLIYFQGNSAPDKSGLPSDRFSAERTGGSVSTLTIQRTQQEDSAVYLCASSFDRVETQYFGPGTRLLVL.

This clonotype came up a few times. The J gene is TRBJ2-3, the V gene TRBV12-5; D is ambiguous. V was cut by 7 bases and J by 6 bases, with 11 bases left in between. This CDR3 contains 12 residues. The germline V gene encodes CDR1 LGHNT and CDR2 FRNRAP. The CDR3 DNA reads as TGTGCTAGTGCCGGCCTCGGGGATACGCAGTATTTT. Translated, it gives CASAGLGDTQYF.